The clone carrying this TCR beta chain has a handful of counts. The antigen is not known. The sample is drawn from a study of blood T cells in healthy people across ages. Study-level results: Long-lived and aged donors differed, with more naive CD4+ cells and higher diversity in the long-lived.

A sample-barcoded 5' primer and a J-beta primer mix were used in a second PCR of roughly 7 to 11 cycles. MiXCR was run by TCRdb on the 5' RACE reads, yielding one entry per CDR3 protein. The data show 1.5 million to 2 million distinct CDR3 sequences, around 48% seen once. The material sequenced was blood. This TCR derives from a woman in her forties in good health.

The CDR3: CASSPASGGGETQYF. The CDR3 DNA reads TGTGCCAGCTCACCGGCTTCAGGGGGCGGGGAGACCCAGTACTTC. The chain has TRBV18 and TRBJ2-5, with 8 bases lining up with TRBD1. The CDR3 covers 15 residues. Germline-derived CDR1 and CDR2 are KGHSH and LQKENI. Losses at the gene ends were 3 bases for V and 5 bases for J; bases not matched to a gene: 8. The whole variable domain, filled in from reference TRBV18 and TRBJ2-5, reads NAGVMQNPRHLVRRRGQEARLRCSPMKGHSHVYWYRQLPEEGLKFMVYLQKENIIDESGMPKERFSAEFPKEGPSILRIQQVVRGDSAAYFCASSPASGGGETQYFGPGTRLLVL.